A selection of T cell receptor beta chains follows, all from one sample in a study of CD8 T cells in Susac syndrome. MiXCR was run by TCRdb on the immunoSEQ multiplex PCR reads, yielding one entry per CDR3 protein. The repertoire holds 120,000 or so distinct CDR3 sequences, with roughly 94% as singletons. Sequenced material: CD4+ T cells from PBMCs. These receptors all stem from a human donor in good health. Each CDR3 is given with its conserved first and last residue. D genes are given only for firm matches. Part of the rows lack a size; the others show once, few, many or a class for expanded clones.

TGTGCCAGCAGCCGGGGACAGGGCGGAATGAACACTGAAGCTTTCTTT	CASSRGQGGMNTEAFF	TRBD1	.	TRBV3-1	TRBJ1-1
TGTGCCAGCAGTTCTTCACGGACAGGGAATCAGCCCCAGCATTTT	CASSSSRTGNQPQHF	TRBD1	.	TRBV6-2/TRBV6-3	TRBJ1-5
TGTGCCGGAGGGGACAGGGCCATGGCACCAGGCGGGGAGCTGTTTTTT	CAGGDRAMAPGGELFF	TRBD1	.	TRBV7-2	TRBJ2-2
TGTGCCAGCCGGCGGCCCCAAGAGACCCAGTACTTC	CASRRPQETQYF	.	.	TRBV7-8	TRBJ2-5
TGTGCCAGCAGCAAAGATCCCGACGGCTGGGATGGCTACACCTTC	CASSKDPDGWDGYTF	.	once	TRBV21-1	TRBJ1-2
TGTGCCAGCAGCTTAGCGGCTAGCGGGAGCACAGATACGCAGTATTTT	CASSLAASGSTDTQYF	TRBD2	.	TRBV7-9	TRBJ2-3
TGCGCCAGCAGCCCCCGCCGGGAGGCCCCATTGATGTGGTACTTC	CASSPRREAPLMWYF	TRBD2	.	TRBV5-1	TRBJ2-5
TGTGCCAGCAGCCTACAGGGGACGATGGGGACCCAGTACTTC	CASSLQGTMGTQYF	TRBD1	.	TRBV12-3/TRBV12-4	TRBJ2-5
TGTGCCAGCAGCCTAACGGGACAGGGAGGCAATGAGCAGTTCTTC	CASSLTGQGGNEQFF	TRBD1	once	TRBV7-3	TRBJ2-1
TGTGCCAGCAGCGGCCGGGTCGCTAGCGGGTCTAGCACAGATACGCAGTATTTT	CASSGRVASGSSTDTQYF	TRBD2	.	TRBV7-9	TRBJ2-3
TGTGCCAGCAGCCAAGCCCAGATGAACACTGAAGCTTTCTTT	CASSQAQMNTEAFF	.	.	TRBV4-2	TRBJ1-1
TGCGCCAGCAGCCCCATGGCGGGACGAAACTCCTACGAGCAGTACTTC	CASSPMAGRNSYEQYF	.	once	TRBV5-1	TRBJ2-7
TGTGCCAGCAGCCAAACAGGGGGCGCCTACGGCTACACCTTC	CASSQTGGAYGYTF	TRBD1	.	TRBV4-2	TRBJ1-2
TGTGCCAGCAGCCAACAGGCTAGCACAGATACGCAGTATTTT	CASSQQASTDTQYF	.	.	TRBV3-1	TRBJ2-3
TGTGCCAGCAGCCAAACGGGACAGGGTGCCTACGAGCAGTACTTC	CASSQTGQGAYEQYF	TRBD1	.	TRBV7-2	TRBJ2-7
TGCAGTCGAGAAAGGGGATCGGGGGGATCCAACTATGGCTACACCTTC	CSRERGSGGSNYGYTF	.	once	TRBV20-1	TRBJ1-2
TGTGCCACCAGTGAACCCAACACAGATACGCAGTATTTT	CATSEPNTDTQYF	.	.	TRBV24-1	TRBJ2-3
TGCAGCACTCGACAGGGAGAGAGCGGGCCCTCCTCTGGGGCCAACGTCCTGACTTTC	CSTRQGESGPSSGANVLTF	.	.	TRBV29-1	TRBJ2-6
TGTGCCAGCAGTTTTGGCAGGACCCCGAACACCGGGGAGCTGTTTTTT	CASSFGRTPNTGELFF	.	.	TRBV12-3/TRBV12-4	TRBJ2-2
TGTGCCAGTAGTACATCGACTAGCGGGAGGTCCGAGCAGTTCTTC	CASSTSTSGRSEQFF	TRBD2	.	TRBV19	TRBJ2-1
TGTGCCAGCAGCTTAGCTAGGGACAGTCATAACTATGGCTACACCTTC	CASSLARDSHNYGYTF	TRBD1	.	TRBV7-9	TRBJ1-2
TGTGCCAGCAGCTTAGTAGGCGGGGCGAACACTGAAGCTTTCTTT	CASSLVGGANTEAFF	.	.	TRBV7-8	TRBJ1-1
TGTGCCAGCAGTTTACGGGAGGAGGAGACCCAGTACTTC	CASSLREEETQYF	TRBD2	.	TRBV2	TRBJ2-5
TGTGCCAGCAGCAGACAGGCCCCCAATTCACCCCTCCACTTT	CASSRQAPNSPLHF	.	.	TRBV7-9	TRBJ1-6
TGTGCCAGCAGTTCCTCGTACCAAGAGACCCAGTACTTC	CASSSSYQETQYF	.	.	TRBV27	TRBJ2-5
TGTGCCAGCAGCACTCGGACAGGGAGGGGTGAGCAGTTCTTC	CASSTRTGRGEQFF	.	.	TRBV7-8	TRBJ2-1
TGTGCCACCAGTGATTTGCAGGGGCGCTACTACACCTTC	CATSDLQGRYYTF	.	.	TRBV24-1	TRBJ1-2
TGCAGTGCTAGTACCGGACAGGGGGCAGCTGAAGCTTTCTTT	CSASTGQGAAEAFF	TRBD1	.	TRBV20-1	TRBJ1-1
TGTGCCAGCAGCCACGAGGTGGCAGGGACCTCCTCGTCTGGCTACACCTTC	CASSHEVAGTSSSGYTF	.	.	TRBV3-1	TRBJ1-2
TGTGCCAGCAGTTACTCGAGGCCAGCCGGGGAGCAGTACTTC	CASSYSRPAGEQYF	.	.	TRBV6-5	TRBJ2-7
TGTGCCAGCACCCCATTTTCGGGATCATTAACCGGGGAGCTGTTTTTT	CASTPFSGSLTGELFF	.	.	TRBV2	TRBJ2-2
TGCAGCGTTGAAAAGGACAACAATGAGCAGTTCTTC	CSVEKDNNEQFF	.	.	TRBV29-1	TRBJ2-1
TGTGCCTGGAGCGAAGGGTTGAGGAACACTGAAGCTTTCTTT	CAWSEGLRNTEAFF	.	.	TRBV30	TRBJ1-1
TGTGCCAGCAGTGGAATGGGCAGCTCCTACGAGCAGTACTTC	CASSGMGSSYEQYF	.	.	TRBV2	TRBJ2-7
TGTGCCAGCAGTTTGTCAGGGGGCTACGAGCAGTACTTC	CASSLSGGYEQYF	TRBD1	few	TRBV12-3/TRBV12-4	TRBJ2-7
TGTGCCAGCAGCCAAACCCCCTCCGGGACAGGGCCTCAGCCCCAGCATTTT	CASSQTPSGTGPQPQHF	TRBD1	.	TRBV3-1	TRBJ1-5
TGCGCCAGCAGCTGGGGGCCTGCGGGGGTCGGGGATGGCTACACCTTC	CASSWGPAGVGDGYTF	.	.	TRBV5-1	TRBJ1-2
TGTGCCAGCAGCTCCTGGACAGGGAGGAATGAGCAGTTCTTC	CASSSWTGRNEQFF	TRBD1	.	TRBV11-2	TRBJ2-1
TGTGCCAGCAGTATAGACGAGGTAGGACAGGGATACAATGAGCAGTTCTTC	CASSIDEVGQGYNEQFF	TRBD1	.	TRBV6-2/TRBV6-3	TRBJ2-1
TGTGCCAGCACCCGACAGTTAGCCAAAAACATTCAGTACTTC	CASTRQLAKNIQYF	.	.	TRBV28	TRBJ2-4
TGCGCCAGCAGCTTGGTCCTGACAGGACCTAGCACAGATACGCAGTATTTT	CASSLVLTGPSTDTQYF	.	.	TRBV5-1	TRBJ2-3
TGCAGCGTTGAAGATCAGTTCGGGAGGATATACAATGAGCAGTTCTTC	CSVEDQFGRIYNEQFF	TRBD2	.	TRBV29-1	TRBJ2-1
TGTGCCAGCCGAACAAAGGGGGCAGGGTTTTCACCCCTCCACTTT	CASRTKGAGFSPLHF	TRBD1	.	TRBV28	TRBJ1-6
TGTGCCAGTAGCGAGACTAGCGGGAGTGTCGGAGAGACCCAGTACTTC	CASSETSGSVGETQYF	TRBD2	once	TRBV19	TRBJ2-5
TGTGCCAGTACCCCCTCCCGGCTAGCGGTTGCAGATACGCAGTATTTT	CASTPSRLAVADTQYF	TRBD2	.	TRBV19	TRBJ2-3
TGTGCCAGCTCACCAACTCGGGACACCTATAGCACAGATACGCAGTATTTT	CASSPTRDTYSTDTQYF	.	.	TRBV18	TRBJ2-3